This TCR beta chain was sequenced for a study of cytomegalovirus exposure and HLA in healthy donors (dated by TCRdb to the late 2010s). Some background on the complete study: In an earlier analysis of under 600 of the donors, 250 to 350 Gb of sequence data and 100 million or so unique TCR beta sequences from 150 million to 200 million T cells were reported. An early release that covered about 600 HLA-typed donors contained approximately 300 gigabases of sequencing data and tens of millions of unique TCR sequences. Of the roughly 390 genotyped donors, 70% to 90% were placed in the genetic ancestry cluster associated with self-reported Caucasian donors. The aim of the study was to test whether cataloging public T cell receptors could identify signatures of past pathogen exposure. The T cell repertoires of some 700 subjects were profiled by immunosequencing and related to cytomegalovirus serostatus. Along with the approximately 700-subject first cohort, a separate validation cohort of roughly 110 different subjects was used. High-throughput TCR immunosequencing, statistical association of individual TCRs with disease status, and machine learning were combined to predict cytomegalovirus infection status. In a later analysis, previously published TCR beta repertoires from 600 to 850 donors were re-analyzed and high-resolution HLA genotyping was added so that TCR occurrence patterns could be studied. The later analysis used no new phenotypic data to find candidate immune exposures, relying instead on TCR beta sequences and their occurrence across donors. To decide whether each TCR beta V gene segment behaved as functional or pseudogenic, an earlier analysis of some 570 of the donors relied on high-throughput TCR beta sequencing. Alongside the repertoire data, information on donor age, sex, ethnicity and CMV serostatus was compiled. In a later genetic analysis, genome-wide SNP genotypes for about three fifths of the roughly 670 donors were used, and that subset was treated as a discovery cohort. Every discovery cohort repertoire had been produced on one sequencing platform. HLA typing included class I and class II loci at four-digit resolution. Typing coverage varied by locus: about 629-640 donors for A, B, C, DRB1 and DQB1; 522 for DQA1; around 570 for DPA1; 450 to 480 for DPB1. A few DR-DQ haplotypes were treated as single units for association and clustering because of strong linkage in the cohort. Among around 400 genotyped donors of the cohort, an average of around 240,000 unique TCR beta nucleotide sequences were sequenced per donor, roughly a sixth of them non-productive. The paper's findings and limits, for the study overall: According to a later genetic analysis, donors in an Asian-associated ancestry cluster had fewer N-insertions in productive TCRs than the approximately 690-donor mean. A later analysis found that HLA-associated TCR beta chains were more clonally expanded and had lower generation probabilities than equally common non-associated chains. It was suggested by the authors that the approach could potentially be generalized to other disease states and immunological phenotypes. Because HLA typing was unavailable for some donors at each locus, only the typed subset was used in association tests. The classifier was reported to diagnose cytomegalovirus status with high specificity and sensitivity in both the original cohort and the validation cohort. Only TCR beta chains were sequenced in this cohort, and the absence of alpha or paired-chain data limited detectable features. In vitro tests confirmed that a few of the cytomegalovirus-associated TCR beta chains recognize cytomegalovirus antigens. According to a later analysis, most CMV-associated TCR beta chains appeared to be HLA-restricted, and the HLA associations seemed to be driven largely by CMV exposure. In a later genetic analysis, a missense DCLRE1C variant was associated with V-gene and J-gene trimming of TCR beta chains, and the association was replicated in an independent cohort. The study listed 150 to 200 TCR beta chains as associated with cytomegalovirus. Strong co-occurrence of HLA alleles, especially DR and DQ, made assigning TCR associations to individual alleles difficult. The sequencing pipeline was judged likely to have produced a cluster of highly shared sequence variants as a technical artifact. A further reported finding was that TCR beta sequences accurately predicted the HLA-A and HLA-B alleles for most subjects in the first cohort. The presence/absence analyses assumed that sequencing depth was roughly uniform across donors, and that assumption may not be true. Across donors, most TCR sequences were observed very rarely, whereas some public TCRs were present in many individuals. An earlier analysis of approximately 570 of the donors showed that most TCR beta V segments appeared in productive rearrangements either about 87% or about 30% of the time, which broadly matched IMGT annotations. The earlier analysis of nearly 600 of the donors excluded over 15 rarely observed V segments, including chromosome 9 orphons, because counts were too low. Correlated functional status among segregating V segments might be attributable to linkage disequilibrium, but an unknown experimental factor could not be ruled out. A later analysis reported that several top co-occurrence clusters appeared linked to parvovirus B19, influenza, CMV and Epstein-Barr virus. At a false discovery rate of 0.05, a later analysis linked about 17,000 TCR beta sequences to specific HLA alleles. Because the 87-base-pair reads could not distinguish some IMGT-functional V segments, including TRBV6-2 and TRBV6-3, those segments were excluded. CMV serostatus was the only immune exposure information available for the cohort. According to a later analysis, TCR association rates differed among HLA loci, with DRB1 alleles showing the most associated TCRs and HLA-C alleles showing the fewest.

Points on this clone: The antigen this receptor binds is unknown. The input lacks base qualities; no much larger clone sits a single base away.

Libraries came from the immunoSEQ multiplex PCR assay. A mixture of 60 forward primers for TCR Vbeta segments and 13 reverse primers for TCR Jbeta segments was used in the multiplex PCR. The CDR3 region of rearranged TCR beta genes was amplified from genomic DNA with a multiplex PCR assay. On the Illumina HiSeq System, the amplified TCR beta libraries were sequenced as 87-base-pair reads. From the authors' description of their analysis: Across the roughly 600 repertoires, a later analysis counted 75 million to 90 million unique TCR beta chains, about 10 million of which were shared by at least two donors. Raw reads were error-corrected and collapsed into unique sequences with a nearest-neighbor algorithm that merged closely related sequences to remove PCR and sequencing errors. Alignment of CDR3 sequences to IMGT reference sequences was used to assign V, D and J gene segments. For a sequence to be retained, a match of at least six nucleotides to both a V gene segment and a J gene segment was required. Rearrangements were called productive when the CDR3 lacked stop codons and stayed in frame with V and J; all others were non-productive. Following IMGT convention, CDR3 was defined as the stretch from the second conserved V-encoded cysteine to the conserved J-encoded phenylalanine. Sequences without an unambiguous match to a single V gene segment were excluded from the earlier analysis of about 640 of the donors. In an earlier analysis of 587 of the donors, V segments were called functional above 56.7% productive rearrangements and were called segregating when the between-donor standard deviation exceeded 5%. A statistical classification framework was built for diagnosing cytomegalovirus status from the catalog of TCR beta chain sequences. A later analysis assigned V and J genes by comparing TCR nucleotide sequences with IMGT/GENE-DB human TR gene sequences. The TCRdist pipeline was used in a later analysis to assign CDR3 sequences and most-parsimonious VDJ recombination scenarios. In a later analysis, each TCR beta chain was defined by its CDR3 amino acid sequence together with its V-gene family, and reads without a unique V-gene family were excluded. In a later analysis, a few hundred highly shared, low-generation-probability nucleotide sequences were removed to address suspected cross-contamination and a sequencing artifact. For each public chain, a later analysis derived a clonal expansion index from normalized ranks of inferred template counts within each repertoire. Generation probabilities in a later analysis came from a VDJ recombination model fitted to out-of-frame rearrangements, and those results were checked against IGoR. Hypergeometric tests were used in a later analysis to score TCR-TCR, TCR-HLA and TCR-CMV co-occurrence, with a repertoire-size bias correction applied to the TCR pairs. A later analysis estimated false discovery rates by permuting HLA or CMV assignments 20 times. In a later analysis, co-occurring TCRs were grouped with DBSCAN, and TCRdist sequence similarity was added when clustering was performed within HLA-allele-positive subsets. Co-occurrence clustering excluded repertoires with fewer than 30,000 or more than 120,000 public chains, plus five with anomalous nucleotide sharing. This is the immuneACCESS table as TCRdb keeps it, with only in-frame sequences that have V and J called. A part of the clones is gone; compared with another copy, unresolved V genes explain less than half, and the rest is unexplained. That table furnishes V, J and clone size, whereas the DNA furnished D and trimming. In all, the sample holds approximately 100,000 clones, and around 77% of those were seen once. 4% of the sample rests with the top ten.

In total, over 600 healthy bone marrow donors made up the cohort. All cohort members were sampled while nominally healthy, although unrecorded immune exposures were likely present. The donor tested CMV seropositive and was one of the 289 seropositive cohort members. A peripheral blood sample was collected from each donor, and TCR beta sequencing was performed on peripheral blood mononuclear cells. The Qiagen DNeasy Blood Extraction Kit was used to extract genomic DNA from the blood cell samples. The CDR3 goes from the cysteine to the phenylalanine over 14 residues. Only the CDR3 part of the read is kept: 42 bases, read in frame from the first base. Ends trimmed: V by 4 bases, J by 4 bases; bases unmatched to a gene: 6. Per the germline V gene, MDHEN is the CDR1 and SYDVKM is the CDR2.

The sequence links TRBV28 to TRBJ1-2, with 7 bases in between that match TRBD1. This receptor was obtained from a man aged 45 to 65 in good health and CMV-seropositive. The sequenced material came from PBMCs. The CDR3 protein: CASSSQGDGYGYTF. Read as DNA, the sequence is TGTGCCAGCAGTTCCCAGGGGGACGGCTATGGCTACACCTTC.